The 4 T cell receptor beta chains given below trace back to one sample, sequenced in a study of T cell repertoires in cytomegalovirus infection. TCRdb re-called the reads through MiXCR, storing one row per CDR3 protein. The repertoire holds around 500,000 distinct CDR3 sequences, with approximately 42% as singletons. No antigen has been assigned to these receptors. The sequencing used cultured PBMCs, collected from culture after CMV antigen stimulation. The receptors were sampled from a human donor in good health (CMV status not recorded). Some clones in this sample may be carry-over from other donors' samples.

The chain joins TRBV2 to TRBJ1-1; D is unclear. V shed 6 bases and J shed 3 bases, with 8 bases lying between them. There are 12 residues in the CDR3. The germline V gene has CDR1 SNHLY and CDR2 FYNNEI. CDR3 nucleotides: TGTGCCAGCAGGGATGTCTACACTGAAGCTTTCTTT. It specifies CASRDVYTEAFF.

Many counts were recorded for this clonotype. V usage is TRBV7-2 and J usage is TRBJ2-7, with 10 bases identical to TRBD1. Unmatched junction bases numbered 16, after V lost 5 bases and J lost 6 bases. The germline CDR1 and CDR2 sequences are SGHTA and FQGNSA. This CDR3 contains 17 residues. CDR3 in DNA: TGTGCCAGCAGCCCCGGAGTTGGGGGACAGGGGAATTTCGAGCAGTACTTC. Protein product: CASSPGVGGQGNFEQYF. The complete variable domain, with remaining parts taken from reference TRBV7-2 and TRBJ2-7, reads GAGVSQSPSNKVTEKGKDVELRCDPISGHTALYWYRQSLGQGLEFLIYFQGNSAPDKSGLPSDRFSAERTGGSVSTLTIQRTQQEDSAVYLCASSPGVGGQGNFEQYFGPGTRLTVT.

V is TRBV7-2 and J is TRBJ2-3; D remains ambiguous. Trimming took off 5 bases at V and 2 bases at J, with 14 bases between the two ends. This CDR3 has 15 residues. Germline V gives CDR1 SGHTA, CDR2 FQGNSA. In DNA form, the CDR3 reads TGTGCCAGCAGCCCGGCTTGGGTTACCACAGATACGCAGTATTTT. Protein product: CASSPAWVTTDTQYF.

This clonotype was counted only a few times. The genes are TRBV6-6 and TRBJ2-7, with 10 bases matching TRBD2. CDR1 and CDR2 from the germline V gene are MNHNY and SVGAGI (reference sequence). With V trimmed by 2 bases and J by 2 bases, 18 bases remained unmatched. The CDR3 loop spans 20 amino acids. CDR3 nucleotides: TGTGCCAGCAGTTACCGAAGTGGGTCGGCTAGCGGGAGTCCTGCCTACGAGCAGTACTTC. It specifies CASSYRSGSASGSPAYEQYF.